The clone carrying this TCR beta chain occurred a few times. Its antigen remains unidentified. V was cut by 6 bases and J by 11 bases, with 13 bases left in between. The CDR3 is made up of 10 amino acids. Germline-derived CDR1 and CDR2 are SQVTM and ANQGSEA. Sequencing used immunoSEQ multiplex PCR; TCRdb keeps in-frame clones, though not all of them. The sample lists about 94,000 clones, 70% to 90% occurring once. Healthy donors had no documented immune events, such as infections, while sampled. This entry comes from a study of identifying expanded T cells in peripheral blood. Study outcomes and limitations: Differentially abundant clones: around 1.2 between replicates, roughly 16 at 2 to 3 weeks, 19 at four. Across healthy donors, higher total template counts meant significantly greater approximately 2-week count variance.

This rearrangement joins TRBV29-1 to TRBJ1-1, with D possibly matching TRBD1 (5 bases). Sample: blood. This sequence originates from a person aged 18 to 70 in good health. The CDR3 coding sequence is TGCAGCGTGGGGGAGGTGGATGCTTTCTTT. It specifies CSVGEVDAFF.